Sequencing of this TCR beta chain was carried out in a study of blood T cell repertoires in COVID-19. Study-wide context: Both acute and convalescent COVID-19 samples were obtained from the United States, Italy and Spain. T cells, B-cell-depleted T cells, or PBMCs supplied cDNA or gDNA.

Authors' analysis steps: Estimated nucleated cell counts came from reference gene primer amplification. Only in-frame clones appear in the TCRdb table, and some are missing; sequencing was by immunoSEQ multiplex PCR. The V and J calls and clone size are taken from that table; D and trimming were inferred from the DNA. Among 110,000 to 150,000 clones listed, about 82% were seen once. The CDR3 is 15 amino acids. Germline CDR1 and CDR2: MNHEY and SVGAGI. The V gene lost 2 bases and the J gene lost 3 bases, with 13 bases spanning the gap. This TCR was sampled from a man aged 45 to 65 with acute or convalescent COVID-19. Sequencing was done on a sample of peripheral blood. The chain combines TRBV6-5 with TRBJ1-1; D is perhaps TRBD1 (5 bases). As DNA, the CDR3 is TGTGCCAGCAGTTACCCTCGGGGGTCCCACACTGAAGCTTTCTTT. It codes for CASSYPRGSHTEAFF.